This T cell receptor (beta chain) emerged from a study of blood T cells in healthy people across ages. Using a J-beta primer mix together with a sample-barcoded 5' primer, a second PCR was run for roughly 6 to 12 cycles. TCRdb re-derived calls from the 5' RACE reads in MiXCR, one entry per CDR3 protein. The sample contains fewer than 1,000,000 distinct CDR3 sequences, roughly 46% of which appear only once. The CDR3 extends over 15 amino acids. The ends lost 6 bases at V and 0 bases at J; junction bases unmatched: 6. CDR1 and CDR2 (germline): DFQATT, SNEGSKA (reference sequence). Material for sequencing was blood. The receptor comes from a man older than 75 in good health. V gene TRBV20-1 combines with J gene TRBJ2-3, with 10 bases aligning to TRBD2. The CDR3 loop reads CSAGATSGSTDTQYF. Written as DNA, the CDR3 is TGCAGTGCGGGAGCGACTAGCGGGAGCACAGATACGCAGTATTTT.